These T cell receptor beta chains were read from a single sample in a study of cytomegalovirus exposure and HLA in healthy donors. Sequencing used immunoSEQ multiplex PCR; TCRdb keeps in-frame clones, though not all of them. The top ten clones hold about 10% of a sample with approximately 150,000 clones, roughly 82% of them seen once. Sequences were obtained from PBMCs. The receptors originated from a man aged 50 or older in good health and CMV-seropositive. CDR3s include the opening cysteine and the closing phenylalanine or tryptophan. The D gene is left open where the match is weak. The size entry is marked missing in some rows and otherwise reads once, few, many or a size class.

.,TRBJ1-1,.,TRBV27,TGTGCCAGCAGAAACCTTGGCGACTCTGAAGCTTTCTTT,CASRNLGDSEAFF
.,TRBJ2-7,.,TRBV19,TGTGCCAGCCGCGGTTCCTACGAGCAGTACTTC,CASRGSYEQYF
.,TRBJ2-7,TRBD2,TRBV11-3,TGTGCCAGCAGTCCCGGCGCGGGAGCCGAGCAGTACTTC,CASSPGAGAEQYF
.,TRBJ2-7,.,TRBV7-9,TGTGCCAGCAGCTTAGTGGGGGGGCGTCTAAGCGCCTACGAGCAGTACTTC,CASSLVGGRLSAYEQYF
.,TRBJ1-5,TRBD1,TRBV2,TGTGCCAGCAGGGGGACAGGGGATCAGCCCCAGCATTTT,CASRGTGDQPQHF
.,TRBJ2-7,TRBD2,TRBV9,TGTGCCAGCAGCGTAGCTTCTAGCGGGAGTTACGAGCAGTACTTC,CASSVASSGSYEQYF
.,TRBJ1-5,.,TRBV9,TGTGCCAGCAGCGGCCCAGGGTCGAATCAGCCCCAGCATTTT,CASSGPGSNQPQHF
once,TRBJ2-5,TRBD1,TRBV6-6,TGTGCCAGCGGGACAGCGGAGACCCAGTACTTC,CASGTAETQYF
.,TRBJ1-4,.,TRBV20-1,TGCAGTGCTCCAGGGTATGAAAAACTGTTTTTT,CSAPGYEKLFF
.,TRBJ2-1,.,TRBV7-2,TGTGCCAGCAGCCGTCGGGACGGGAGTTCTTTTGAGCAGTTCTTC,CASSRRDGSSFEQFF
.,TRBJ1-2,TRBD1,TRBV5-4,TGTGCCAGCAGCGGGGACAGTAACTATGGCTACACCTTC,CASSGDSNYGYTF
few,TRBJ2-5,TRBD2,TRBV18,TGTGCCAGCTCACCGGGGGGGACGCTGAAGACCCAGTACTTC,CASSPGGTLKTQYF
few,TRBJ2-7,.,TRBV7-9,TGTGCCAGCAGCCCAGGCTACGAGCAGTACTTC,CASSPGYEQYF
few,TRBJ2-7,.,TRBV11-2,TGTGCCAGCAGCGTAGGAGGGTTTCACGAGCAGTACTTC,CASSVGGFHEQYF
.,TRBJ2-5,.,TRBV5-1,TGCGCCAGCAGCACAGGACAAGCCCAAGAGACCCAGTACTTC,CASSTGQAQETQYF
.,TRBJ1-1,TRBD1,TRBV29-1,TGCAGCGTTGGGCGGGGGGCAGGGGGCACTGAAGCTTTCTTT,CSVGRGAGGTEAFF
.,TRBJ2-2,TRBD1,TRBV6-6,TGTGCCAGCACCTCCGGGACAGCTAACACCGGGGAGCTGTTTTTT,CASTSGTANTGELFF
.,TRBJ1-1,.,TRBV9,TGTGCCAGCAGCCCTACGCGTGGGCAGGCGTTCGGGGACTATGAAGCTTTCTTT,CASSPTRGQAFGDYEAFF
.,TRBJ2-6,.,TRBV11-3,TGTGCCAGCAGCTGCGACAGGAAAATTCGCCTATCTGCAGCCAACGTCCTGACTTTC,CASSCDRKIRLSAANVLTF
.,TRBJ1-2,.,TRBV7-8,TGTGCCAGCAGCTTAGGGGGCATCTATGGCTACACCTTC,CASSLGGIYGYTF
few,TRBJ2-7,TRBD2,TRBV6-6,TGTGCCAGCAGTAACGGACTAGCGGGAGTCTACGAGCAGTACTTC,CASSNGLAGVYEQYF
.,TRBJ2-7,TRBD1,TRBV28,TGTGCCAGCAGTAACGACAGGGGTTCGGGCTACGAGCAGTACTTC,CASSNDRGSGYEQYF
.,TRBJ1-4,.,TRBV5-4,TGTGCCAGCAGCCTGGAAGGACTAAATCGGGAAAAACTGTTTTTT,CASSLEGLNREKLFF
.,TRBJ2-4,.,TRBV27,TGTGCCAGCAGACTGCTAGGGGAAAGGAGCATTCAGTACTTC,CASRLLGERSIQYF
.,TRBJ1-3,.,TRBV30,TGTGCCTGGAGTGTCGGGGAGTCTGGAAACACCATATATTTT,CAWSVGESGNTIYF